A single sample gave rise to the 15 T cell receptor beta chains below, sequenced in a study of blood T cell repertoires in COVID-19. Generated by immunoSEQ multiplex PCR, the TCRdb table keeps only in-frame clones and is missing some. The sample has 200,000 or so clones, about nine tenths seen once; the top ten hold approximately 1.8%. The sequenced material came from peripheral blood. The receptor set was obtained from a man aged 70-80 years with acute or convalescent COVID-19.

This chain links TRBV6-5 with TRBJ1-4, with D uncertain. CDR3 length: 15 residues. Germline CDR1 MNHEY, CDR2 SVGAGI. V dropped 6 bases and J dropped 0 bases, with 11 bases sitting between them. CDR3 sequence: CASRQKVATNEKLFF. The CDR3 DNA is TGTGCCAGCAGGCAAAAAGTAGCAACTAATGAAAAACTGTTTTTT.

The chain carries TRBV5-1 and TRBJ1-2; TRBD1 aligns across 7 bases. This CDR3 is built from 12 residues. Germline V gene sequence: CDR1 SGHRS, CDR2 YFSETQ. Trimming cost V 4 bases and J 7 bases; bases outside gene matches: 4. CDR3 nucleotide sequence: TGCGCCAGCAGCACCGGACAGGCTGGCTACACCTTC. Its translation is CASSTGQAGYTF.

The rearrangement joins TRBV5-4 to TRBJ1-5, with D tentatively TRBD1 (5 bases). This CDR3 is 14 amino acids long. In germline, CDR1 is SGHNT, CDR2 YYREEE (reference sequence). Trimming cost V 0 bases and J 1 base, with 5 bases left between them. The CDR3 loop reads CASSLEGSNQPQHF. In nucleotides, the CDR3 is TGTGCCAGCAGCTTGGAGGGGAGCAATCAGCCCCAGCATTTT.

The chain joins TRBV18 to TRBJ2-2, with a tentative D call TRBD1 (6 bases). The CDR3 contains 16 residues. Germline lookup yields CDR1 KGHSH and CDR2 LQKENI. V lost 2 bases and J lost 4, with 14 bases in between. This CDR3 reads CASSPSRPRGTGELFF. The CDR3, as DNA: TGTGCCAGCTCACCATCCCGCCCCAGGGGCACCGGGGAGCTGTTTTTT.

This chain joins TRBV6-6 and TRBJ2-7; the D gene is possibly TRBD1 (6 bases). The CDR3 totals 13 residues. Per germline, CDR1 MNHNY and CDR2 SVGAGI (reference sequence). V lost 8 bases, J lost 0 bases, and 11 bases lay in between. The CDR3, as DNA: TGTGCCAGCGCAGGGACATCCTCCTACGAGCAGTACTTC. Its protein is CASAGTSSYEQYF.

J is TRBJ1-4 and V is TRBV29-1, with D tentatively TRBD1 (5 bases). CDR1 SQVTM and CDR2 ANQGSEA come from the germline V gene. The CDR3 is made up of 11 amino acids. Trimming pared 6 bases from V and 13 bases from J, leaving 15 bases between. The CDR3 region has the DNA TGCAGCGTGGACATGGGGGGAAGACTGTTTTTT. Protein: CSVDMGGRLFF.

The chain links TRBV7-9 to TRBJ2-5; unclear D gene. This CDR3 region has 14 residues. The germline gives CDR1 SEHNR, CDR2 FQNEAQ (reference sequence). V dropped 4 bases and J dropped 5 bases, with 14 bases sitting between them. As DNA, the CDR3 is TGTGCCAGCAGCTATTCCAGTCTGCCGGAGACCCAGTACTTC. Its translation: CASSYSSLPETQYF.

The CDR3 sequence: CASSQFLVGTGGGYEQYF. CDR3 sequence (DNA): TGTGCCAGCAGCCAATTTCTAGTTGGGACAGGGGGCGGATACGAGCAGTACTTC. V usage is TRBV3-1 (or the pseudogene TRBV3-2) and J usage is TRBJ2-7; 12 bases line up with TRBD1. Trimming took 2 bases from V and 4 from J; bases not matched to a gene: 12. The V gene's germline CDR1 is LGHDT and CDR2 YNNKEL (reference sequence). There are 18 residues in the CDR3.

The chain combines TRBV7-2 with TRBJ2-7, with TRBD1 matching 9 bases. Germline V lookup: CDR1 SGHTA, CDR2 FQGNSA. This CDR3 contains 13 residues. The junction had 9 bases not matched to a gene; V was cut back by 3 bases and J by 12 bases. CDR3 DNA: TGTGCCAGCAGCTTTGGACAGGGGCCCCCTCGGTACTTC. This sequence encodes CASSFGQGPPRYF.

This chain links TRBV11-2 with TRBJ2-7; TRBD1 might be the D (6 bases). CDR1 and CDR2 from the germline V gene are SGHAT and FQNNGV. The CDR3 is made up of 14 amino acids. V dropped 0 bases and J dropped 3 bases, with 9 bases sitting between them. CDR3 nucleotides: TGTGCCAGCAGCTTAGAAGGCAGGGGCTACGAGCAGTACTTC. This sequence encodes CASSLEGRGYEQYF.

The rearrangement links TRBV19 to TRBJ1-1, with 7 bases lining up with TRBD1. This CDR3 is 12 amino acids long. The V gene's germline CDR1 is LNHDA and CDR2 SQIVND (reference sequence). V was pared by 5 bases and J by 12 bases, with 9 bases of the junction left unmatched. As DNA, the CDR3 is TGTGCCAGTAGTCAACGCTCAGGGGGAACTTTCTTT. The encoded protein is CASSQRSGGTFF.

This sequence joins TRBV9 and TRBJ2-1, with 9 bases that match TRBD2. Trimming at V came to 3 bases and at J to 5 bases, leaving 15 bases not matched to a gene. The CDR3 totals 18 residues. Per germline, CDR1 SGDLS and CDR2 YYNGEE. The CDR3 sequence is CASSGSFQSGRINNEQFF. The CDR3 DNA reads TGTGCCAGCAGCGGTTCTTTTCAGAGCGGGAGGATCAACAATGAGCAGTTCTTC.

V is TRBV3-1 (or the pseudogene TRBV3-2) and J is TRBJ1-1; D perhaps matches TRBD1 (6 bases). Trimming removed 7 bases from V and 4 bases from J, with 16 bases in between. Looked up from germline, CDR1 is LGHDT and CDR2 is YNNKEL (reference sequence). The length of the CDR3 is 14 residues. CDR3 in DNA: TGTGCCAGCACACCCGGACAGATCGGCACTGAAGCTTTCTTT. This translates into CASTPGQIGTEAFF.

This chain uses TRBV2 with TRBJ2-5, with 8 bases lining up with TRBD1. The CDR3 totals 15 residues. CDR1 SNHLY and CDR2 FYNNEI come from the germline V gene. V was pared by 4 bases and J by 2 bases, with 6 bases of the junction left unmatched. The DNA of the CDR3 is TGTGCCAGCAGTGGGGCAGGGGGCGAGCAAGAGACCCAGTACTTC. Translation gives CASSGAGGEQETQYF.

This clone was observed a single time. The chain is built from TRBV21-1 and TRBJ2-1; the table's D call of TRBD1 was not tested on the DNA. TRBV21-1 is reported as a pseudogene. The CDR3 loop spans 14 amino acids. The CDR3 spells CASSHRLIVGGQFF. The CDR3 nucleotides are TGTGCCAGCAGCCACAGGCTTATTGTGGGTGGGCAGTTCTTC.